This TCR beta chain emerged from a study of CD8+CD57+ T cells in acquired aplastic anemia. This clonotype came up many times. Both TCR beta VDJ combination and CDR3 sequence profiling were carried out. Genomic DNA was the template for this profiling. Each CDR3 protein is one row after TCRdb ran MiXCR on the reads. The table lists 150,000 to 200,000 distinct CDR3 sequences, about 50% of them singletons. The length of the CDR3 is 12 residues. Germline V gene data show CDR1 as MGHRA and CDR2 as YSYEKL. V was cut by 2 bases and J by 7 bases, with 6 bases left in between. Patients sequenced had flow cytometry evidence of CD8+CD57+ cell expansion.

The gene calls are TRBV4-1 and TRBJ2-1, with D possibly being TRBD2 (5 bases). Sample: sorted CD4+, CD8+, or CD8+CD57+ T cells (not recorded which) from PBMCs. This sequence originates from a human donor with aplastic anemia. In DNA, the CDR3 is TGCGCCAGCAGCCAACTAGCTAATGAGCAGTTCTTC. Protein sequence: CASSQLANEQFF.